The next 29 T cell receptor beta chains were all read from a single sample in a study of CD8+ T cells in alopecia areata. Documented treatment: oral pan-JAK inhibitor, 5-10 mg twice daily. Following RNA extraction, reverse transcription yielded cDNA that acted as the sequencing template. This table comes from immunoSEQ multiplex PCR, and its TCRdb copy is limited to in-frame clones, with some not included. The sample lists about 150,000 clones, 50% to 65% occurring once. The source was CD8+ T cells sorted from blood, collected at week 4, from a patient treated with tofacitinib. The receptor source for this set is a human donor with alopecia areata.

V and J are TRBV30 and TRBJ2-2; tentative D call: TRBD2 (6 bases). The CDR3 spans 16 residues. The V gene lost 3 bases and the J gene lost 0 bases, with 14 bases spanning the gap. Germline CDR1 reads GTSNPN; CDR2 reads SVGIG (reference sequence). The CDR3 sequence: CAWRKPGLANTGELFF. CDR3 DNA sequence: TGTGCCTGGAGGAAACCGGGACTGGCGAACACCGGGGAGCTGTTTTTT.

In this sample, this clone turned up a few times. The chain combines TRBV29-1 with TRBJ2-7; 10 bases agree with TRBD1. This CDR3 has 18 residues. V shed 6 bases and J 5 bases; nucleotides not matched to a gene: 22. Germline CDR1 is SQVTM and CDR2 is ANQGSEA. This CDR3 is CSVVSGGQGRRNPDEQYF. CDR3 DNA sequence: TGCAGCGTCGTCTCCGGGGGACAGGGGAGGCGCAACCCCGACGAGCAGTACTTC.

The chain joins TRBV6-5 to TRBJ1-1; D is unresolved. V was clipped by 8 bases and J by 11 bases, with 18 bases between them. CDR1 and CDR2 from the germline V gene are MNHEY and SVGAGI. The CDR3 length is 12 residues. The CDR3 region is CASGPEGMGAFF. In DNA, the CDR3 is TGTGCCAGCGGCCCGGAGGGTATGGGGGCTTTCTTT.

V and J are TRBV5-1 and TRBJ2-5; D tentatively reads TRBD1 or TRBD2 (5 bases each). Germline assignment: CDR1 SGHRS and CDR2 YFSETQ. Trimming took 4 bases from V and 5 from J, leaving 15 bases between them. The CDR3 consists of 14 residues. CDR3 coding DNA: TGCGCCAGCAGCCCAAGGGGTGAGGGGGAGACCCAGTACTTC. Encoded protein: CASSPRGEGETQYF. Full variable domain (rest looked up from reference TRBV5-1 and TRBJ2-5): KAGVTQTPRYLIKTRGQQVTLSCSPISGHRSVSWYQQTPGQGLQFLFEYFSETQRNKGNFPGRFSGRQFSNSRSEMNVSTLELGDSALYLCASSPRGEGETQYFGPGTRLLVL.

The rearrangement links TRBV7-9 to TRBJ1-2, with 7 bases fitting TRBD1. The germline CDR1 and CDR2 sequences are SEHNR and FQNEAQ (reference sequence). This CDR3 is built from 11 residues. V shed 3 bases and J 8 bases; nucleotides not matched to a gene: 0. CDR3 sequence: CASSLDRGYTF. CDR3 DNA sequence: TGTGCCAGCAGCTTGGACAGGGGCTACACCTTC.

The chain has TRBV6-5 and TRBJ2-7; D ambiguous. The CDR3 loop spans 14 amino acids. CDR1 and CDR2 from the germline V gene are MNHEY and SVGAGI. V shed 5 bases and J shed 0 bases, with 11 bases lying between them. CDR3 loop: CASSLQLSSYEQYF. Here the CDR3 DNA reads TGTGCCAGCAGTCTTCAGTTGAGCTCCTACGAGCAGTACTTC.

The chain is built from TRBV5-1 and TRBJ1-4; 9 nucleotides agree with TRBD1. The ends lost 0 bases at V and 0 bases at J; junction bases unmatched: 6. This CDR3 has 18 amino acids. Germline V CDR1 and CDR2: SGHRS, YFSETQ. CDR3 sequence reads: CASSLEGDRDATNEKLFF. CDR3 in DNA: TGCGCCAGCAGCTTGGAGGGGGACAGGGACGCAACTAATGAAAAACTGTTTTTT.

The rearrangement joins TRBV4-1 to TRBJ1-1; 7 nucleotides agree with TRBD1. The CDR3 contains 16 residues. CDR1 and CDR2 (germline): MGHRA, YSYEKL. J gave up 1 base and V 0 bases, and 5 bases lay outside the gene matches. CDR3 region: CASSQDIGTENTEAFF. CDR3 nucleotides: TGCGCCAGCAGCCAAGATATCGGGACAGAGAACACTGAAGCTTTCTTT.

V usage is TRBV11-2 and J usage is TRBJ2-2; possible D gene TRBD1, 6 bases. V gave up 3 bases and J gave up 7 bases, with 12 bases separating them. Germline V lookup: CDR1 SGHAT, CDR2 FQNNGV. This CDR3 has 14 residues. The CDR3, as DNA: TGTGCCAGCAGCTTGAGGGGGTCGATCGGGGAGCTGTTTTTT. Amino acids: CASSLRGSIGELFF.

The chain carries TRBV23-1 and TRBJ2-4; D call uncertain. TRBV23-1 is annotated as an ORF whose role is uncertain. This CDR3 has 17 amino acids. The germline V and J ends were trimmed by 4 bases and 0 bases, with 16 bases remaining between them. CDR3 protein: CASSRSLSGLAKNIQYF. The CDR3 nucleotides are TGCGCCAGCAGTCGAAGCCTCTCTGGATTAGCCAAAAACATTCAGTACTTC.

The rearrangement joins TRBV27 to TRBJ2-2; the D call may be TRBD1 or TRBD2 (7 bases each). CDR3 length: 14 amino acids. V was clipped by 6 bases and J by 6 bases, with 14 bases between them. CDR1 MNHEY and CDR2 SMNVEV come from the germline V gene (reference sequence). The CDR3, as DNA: TGTGCCAGCAGGCGACAGGGAGGGGCCGGGGAGCTGTTTTTT. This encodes CASRRQGGAGELFF.

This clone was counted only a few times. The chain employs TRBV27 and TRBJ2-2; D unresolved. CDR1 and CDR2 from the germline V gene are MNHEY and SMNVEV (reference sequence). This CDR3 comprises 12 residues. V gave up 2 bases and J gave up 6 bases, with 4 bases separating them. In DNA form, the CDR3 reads TGTGCCAGCAGTTTAAAACCCGGGGAGCTGTTTTTT. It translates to CASSLKPGELFF.

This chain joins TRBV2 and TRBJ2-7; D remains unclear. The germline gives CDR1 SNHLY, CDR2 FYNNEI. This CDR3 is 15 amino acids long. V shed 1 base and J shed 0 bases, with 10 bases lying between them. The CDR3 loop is CASSEGLLVSYEQYF. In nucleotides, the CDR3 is TGTGCCAGCAGTGAAGGACTCCTGGTCTCCTACGAGCAGTACTTC.

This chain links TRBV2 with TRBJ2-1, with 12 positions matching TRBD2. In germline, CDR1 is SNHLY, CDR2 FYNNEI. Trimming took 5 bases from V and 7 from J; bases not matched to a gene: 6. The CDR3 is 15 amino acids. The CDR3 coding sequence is TGTGCCAGCAGTCTAGGACTAGCGGGGCCGAATGAGCAGTTCTTC. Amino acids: CASSLGLAGPNEQFF.

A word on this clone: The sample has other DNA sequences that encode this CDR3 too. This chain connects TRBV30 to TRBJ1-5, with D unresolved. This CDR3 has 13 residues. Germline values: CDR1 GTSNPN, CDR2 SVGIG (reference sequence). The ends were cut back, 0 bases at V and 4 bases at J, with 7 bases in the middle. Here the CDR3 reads CAWSVQGNQPQHF. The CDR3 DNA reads TGTGCCTGGAGTGTACAAGGGAATCAGCCCCAGCATTTT.

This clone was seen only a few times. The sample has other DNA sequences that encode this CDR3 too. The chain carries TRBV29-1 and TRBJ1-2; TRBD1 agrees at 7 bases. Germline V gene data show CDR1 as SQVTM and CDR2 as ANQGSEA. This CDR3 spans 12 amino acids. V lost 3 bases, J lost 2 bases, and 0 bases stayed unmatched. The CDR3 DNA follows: TGCAGCGTTGAGGGACAGAACTATGGCTACACCTTC. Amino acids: CSVEGQNYGYTF.

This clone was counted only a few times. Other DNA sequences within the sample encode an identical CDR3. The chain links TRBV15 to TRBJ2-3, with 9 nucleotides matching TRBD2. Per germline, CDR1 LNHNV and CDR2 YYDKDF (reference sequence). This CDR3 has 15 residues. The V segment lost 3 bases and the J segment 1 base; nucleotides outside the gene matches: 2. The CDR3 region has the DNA TGTGCCACCAGCAGGGAGCGGGGGGGCACAGATACGCAGTATTTT. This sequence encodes CATSRERGGTDTQYF.

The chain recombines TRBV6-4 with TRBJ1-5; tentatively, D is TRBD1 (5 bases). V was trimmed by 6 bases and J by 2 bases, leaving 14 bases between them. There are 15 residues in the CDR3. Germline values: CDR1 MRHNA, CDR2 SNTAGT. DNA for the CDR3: TGTGCCAGCAGCCCCGGGGGAGGGGGCAATCAGCCCCAGCATTTT. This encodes CASSPGGGGNQPQHF.

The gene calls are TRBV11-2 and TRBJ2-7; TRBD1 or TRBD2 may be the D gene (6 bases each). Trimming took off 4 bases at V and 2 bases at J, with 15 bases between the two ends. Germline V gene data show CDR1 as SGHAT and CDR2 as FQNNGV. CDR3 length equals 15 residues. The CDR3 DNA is TGTGCCAGCAGCTCGGGGGACACCGGGACCTACGAGCAGTACTTC. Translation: CASSSGDTGTYEQYF.

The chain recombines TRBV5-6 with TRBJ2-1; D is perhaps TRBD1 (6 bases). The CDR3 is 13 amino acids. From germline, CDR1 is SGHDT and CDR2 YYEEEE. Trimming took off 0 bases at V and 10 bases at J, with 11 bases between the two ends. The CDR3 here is CASSLDRAWEQFF. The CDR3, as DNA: TGTGCCAGCAGCTTGGACAGGGCTTGGGAGCAGTTCTTC.

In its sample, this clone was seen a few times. This CDR3 reads CASSEDFNSPLHF. The CDR3 DNA follows: TGCGCCAGCAGTGAGGACTTCAATTCACCCCTCCACTTT. This chain links TRBV10-1 with TRBJ1-6; no definite D call. This CDR3 is 13 amino acids long. The V end was cut by 2 bases, the J end by 7 bases, with 6 bases between. Germline CDR1 is WNHNN and CDR2 is SYGVQD (reference sequence).

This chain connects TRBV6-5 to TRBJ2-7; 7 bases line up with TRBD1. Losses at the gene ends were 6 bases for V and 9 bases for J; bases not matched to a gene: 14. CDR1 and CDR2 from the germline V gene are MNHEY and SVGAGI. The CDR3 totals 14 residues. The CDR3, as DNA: TGTGCCAGCAGGCCCGACAGGGCCGCTCAGGGGCAGTACTTC. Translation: CASRPDRAAQGQYF.

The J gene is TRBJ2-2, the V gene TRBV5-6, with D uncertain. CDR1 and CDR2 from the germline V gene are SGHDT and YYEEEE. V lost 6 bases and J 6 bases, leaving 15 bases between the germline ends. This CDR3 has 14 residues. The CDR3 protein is CASTYGPRPGELFF. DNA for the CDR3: TGTGCCAGCACCTACGGGCCTAGACCCGGGGAGCTGTTTTTT. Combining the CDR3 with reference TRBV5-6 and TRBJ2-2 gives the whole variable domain DAGVTQSPTHLIKTRGQQVTLRCSPKSGHDTVSWYQQALGQGPQFIFQYYEEEERQRGNFPDRFSGHQFPNYSSELNVNALLLGDSALYLCASTYGPRPGELFFGEGSRLTVL.

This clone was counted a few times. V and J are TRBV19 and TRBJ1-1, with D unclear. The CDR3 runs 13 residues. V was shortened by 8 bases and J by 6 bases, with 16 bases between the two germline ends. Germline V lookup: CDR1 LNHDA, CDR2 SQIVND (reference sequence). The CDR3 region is CASLTTTPPEAFF. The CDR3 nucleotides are TGTGCCAGTCTGACGACTACGCCCCCTGAAGCTTTCTTT.

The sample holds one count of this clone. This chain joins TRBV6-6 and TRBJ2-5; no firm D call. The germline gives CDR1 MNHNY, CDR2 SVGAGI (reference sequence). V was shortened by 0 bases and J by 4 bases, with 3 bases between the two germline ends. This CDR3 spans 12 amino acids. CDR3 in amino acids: CASSYSGETQYF. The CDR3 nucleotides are TGTGCCAGCAGTTACTCGGGAGAGACCCAGTACTTC.

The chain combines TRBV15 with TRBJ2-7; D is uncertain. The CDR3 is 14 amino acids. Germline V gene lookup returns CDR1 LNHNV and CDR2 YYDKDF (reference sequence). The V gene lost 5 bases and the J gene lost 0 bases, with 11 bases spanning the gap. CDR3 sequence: CATSPRASSYEQYF. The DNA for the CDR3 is TGTGCCACCAGCCCCCGAGCAAGCTCCTACGAGCAGTACTTC.

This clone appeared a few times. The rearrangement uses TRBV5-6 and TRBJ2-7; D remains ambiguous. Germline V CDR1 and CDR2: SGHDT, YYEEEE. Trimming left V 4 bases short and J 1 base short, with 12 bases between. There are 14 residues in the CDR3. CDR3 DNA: TGTGCCAGCAGCACCCGAGCCGGGTCCTACGAGCAGTACTTC. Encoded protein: CASSTRAGSYEQYF.

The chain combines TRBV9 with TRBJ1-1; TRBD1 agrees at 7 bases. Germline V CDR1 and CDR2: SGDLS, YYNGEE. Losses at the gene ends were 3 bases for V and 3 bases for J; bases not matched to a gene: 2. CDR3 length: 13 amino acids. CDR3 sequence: CASSDGQDTEAFF. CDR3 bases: TGTGCCAGCAGCGACGGACAGGACACTGAAGCTTTCTTT.

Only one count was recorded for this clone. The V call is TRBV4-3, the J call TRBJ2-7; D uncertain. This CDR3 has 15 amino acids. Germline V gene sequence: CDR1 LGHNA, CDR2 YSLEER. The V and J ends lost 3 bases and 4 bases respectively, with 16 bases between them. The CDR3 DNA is TGCGCCAGCAGCCAGGCCCGGTCGGGCGGATACGAGCAGTACTTC. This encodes CASSQARSGGYEQYF.